The 16 T cell receptor beta chains reported below all come from one sample, sequenced in a study of vaccination and CD4 T cells after COVID-19 (dated by TCRdb to 2021 to 2024). The method was PCR. These reads were obtained on an Illumina iSeq 100. DNA from cultured CD4+ T cells was subjected to TCR sequencing with the Oncomine TCR Beta short-read assay at the Johns Hopkins FTIC core. Through fastp at Q25 and MiXCR, TCRdb rebuilt clones from the public reads, retaining in-frame beta chains. Here each entry gathers all rows of one CDR3 protein and keeps the most common genes and DNA. For this sample there are roughly 19,000 distinct CDR3 sequences; 45% to 70% appear just once. The top ten constitute roughly 10% of the sample. These receptors lack a known antigen. The treatment or condition label, read with the paper, signifies: approximately nine-day PBMC culture with coronavirus spike peptide pools or control peptides (ViraFEST assay).

The sample was CD4+ T cells from blood, cultured in vitro. Receptors originate from a human donor who had recovered from COVID-19.

The V and J genes are TRBV7-8 and TRBJ1-4; a possible D gene is TRBD1 (6 bases). V was cut by 4 bases and J by 6 bases, with 12 bases left in between. Per the germline V gene, CDR1 is SGHVS and CDR2 is FQNEAQ. This CDR3 region has 14 residues. The chain's CDR3 is CASSSRGRDEKLFF. The CDR3 DNA follows: TGTGCCAGCAGCTCCCGGGGGCGGGATGAAAAACTGTTTTTT.

The chain uses TRBV2 and TRBJ1-1; TRBD1 matches at 8 bases. The germline gives CDR1 SNHLY, CDR2 FYNNEI. The CDR3 length is 13 residues. The trim removed 4 bases at V and 11 bases at J, leaving 9 bases unmatched. CDR3: CASSGSRGQIAFF. The CDR3 DNA follows: TGTGCCAGCAGTGGCTCCAGGGGGCAGATCGCTTTCTTT. Full variable domain (outside the CDR3, taken from reference TRBV2 and TRBJ1-1): EPEVTQTPSHQVTQMGQEVILRCVPISNHLYFYWYRQILGQKVEFLVSFYNNEISEKSEIFDDQFSVERPDGSNFTLKIRSTKLEDSAMYFCASSGSRGQIAFFGQGTRLTVV.

The chain joins TRBV6-4 to TRBJ1-1; D unresolved. Germline CDR1 and CDR2: MRHNA and SNTAGT. This CDR3 is 16 amino acids long. Trimming took off 6 bases at V and 4 bases at J, with 21 bases between the two ends. The CDR3 DNA reads as TGTGCCAGCAGCGAAAGGAGTTGGGCAGGTCGCACTGAAGCTTTCTTT. Encoded protein: CASSERSWAGRTEAFF.

V is TRBV7-9 and J is TRBJ2-2, with TRBD1 matching over 7 bases. With 4 bases clipped from V and 0 bases from J, the junction kept 5 bases outside the gene matches. The CDR3 consists of 16 residues. Germline-derived CDR1 and CDR2 are SEHNR and FQNEAQ (reference sequence). The CDR3 reads CASSSPGGANTGELFF. The DNA for the CDR3 is TGTGCCAGCAGCTCCCCAGGGGGAGCGAACACCGGGGAGCTGTTTTTT.

The chain joins TRBV6-5 to TRBJ2-5; D not certain. There are 13 residues in the CDR3. V lost 2 bases to trimming and J lost 4 bases, with 8 bases between them. Germline V gene sequence: CDR1 MNHEY, CDR2 SVGAGI. As DNA, the CDR3 is TGTGCCAGCAGTTACGTGACTCCAGAGACCCAGTACTTC. It encodes CASSYVTPETQYF.

This clonotype was seen only a few times. This chain connects TRBV2 to TRBJ1-1; the D gene is possibly TRBD1 (6 bases). This CDR3 has 12 residues. V was trimmed by 8 bases and J by 3 bases, leaving 10 bases between them. The germline V gene has CDR1 SNHLY and CDR2 FYNNEI. The CDR3 DNA is TGTGCCAGCGGGACATATTACACTGAAGCTTTCTTT. This gives the protein CASGTYYTEAFF.

The gene calls are TRBV9 and TRBJ1-6, with 7 positions matching TRBD1. CDR3 length: 14 residues. Germline CDR1 SGDLS, CDR2 YYNGEE. V lost 4 bases to trimming and J lost 9 bases; unmatched junction nucleotides: 7. The CDR3 coding sequence is TGTGCCAGCAGCATAAGACAGGGTTCTTCACCCCTCCACTTT. Translated, it gives CASSIRQGSSPLHF.

V usage is TRBV7-3 and J usage is TRBJ2-1; possibly TRBD1 or TRBD2 for D (6 bases each). The CDR3 loop spans 16 amino acids. V was trimmed by 7 bases and J by 2 bases, leaving 18 bases between them. Germline CDR1 and CDR2: SGHTA and FQGTGA. DNA of the CDR3: TGTGCCAGCACTTCCCGCCCGGGGGCCCCCTACAATGAGCAGTTCTTC. Its protein product is CASTSRPGAPYNEQFF.

This sequence joins TRBV6-1 and TRBJ2-2; tentative D call: TRBD2 (7 bases). This CDR3 region has 15 residues. Germline values: CDR1 MNHNS, CDR2 SASEGT. V was pared by 6 bases and J by 3 bases, with 14 bases between. The CDR3 here is CASSSRGGDTGELFF. The CDR3 DNA sequence: TGTGCCAGCAGCTCTAGGGGGGGTGACACCGGGGAGCTGTTTTTT.

The DNA of the CDR3 is TGCGCCAGCAGCCGGGGTGGATCCACTGAAGCTTTCTTT. Its protein product is CASSRGGSTEAFF. The chain joins TRBV5-1 to TRBJ1-1; D is ambiguous. Trimming took 4 bases from V and 4 from J, leaving 11 bases between them. Germline assignment: CDR1 SGHRS and CDR2 YFSETQ. The CDR3 has 13 residues.

The chain joins TRBV6-1 to TRBJ1-1; 7 nucleotides agree with TRBD1. The CDR3 sequence is 15 residues long. Trimming removed 1 base from V and 8 bases from J; junction bases left unmatched: 10. Germline-derived CDR1 and CDR2 are MNHNS and SASEGT. CDR3 loop: CASSEDERRDREAFF. The CDR3 DNA reads as TGTGCCAGCAGTGAAGACGAGAGGAGGGACAGAGAAGCTTTCTTT.

The chain employs TRBV7-9 and TRBJ1-5; TRBD1 is a possible D gene (5 bases). The CDR3 contains 16 residues. The V end lost 4 bases, the J end lost 3 bases, and 16 bases lay between the germline ends. Germline assignment: CDR1 SEHNR and CDR2 FQNEAQ (reference sequence). CDR3 sequence (DNA): TGTGCCAGCAGCTCCCCCCCGGGGCCCTACAATCAGCCCCAGCATTTT. It encodes CASSSPPGPYNQPQHF.

This clonotype was counted once. V gene TRBV20-1 combines with J gene TRBJ2-7; D tentatively reads TRBD1 or TRBD2 (5 bases each). The CDR3 totals 14 residues. Germline V CDR1 and CDR2: DFQATT, SNEGSKA (reference sequence). Trimming pared 4 bases from V and 7 bases from J, leaving 20 bases between. The CDR3 spells CSATPPGQGGEQYF. CDR3 nucleotides: TGCAGTGCTACACCGCCGGGGCAGGGCGGAGAGCAGTACTTC.

This clonotype was detected a few times. The chain recombines TRBV5-4 with TRBJ1-2, with 10 bases matching TRBD1. CDR3 length: 15 residues. CDR1 is SGHNT, CDR2 YYREEE, per germline (reference sequence). V was pared by 0 bases and J by 4 bases, with 3 bases of the junction left unmatched. Here the CDR3 reads CASSLAGQGLYGYTF. The CDR3 DNA reads TGTGCCAGCAGCTTGGCGGGACAGGGGCTCTATGGCTACACCTTC.

Of note for this clonotype: Compared with germline, one end of the junction differs, possibly owing to a read error. The chain links TRBV19 to TRBJ2-1; D perhaps matches TRBD1 (6 bases). Germline V gives CDR1 LNHDA, CDR2 SQIVND (reference sequence). The CDR3 totals 15 residues. CDR3 sequence (DNA): TGTGCCAATAGTATAGCCCAGGGGACAAGCAATGAGCAGTTCTTC. This codes for CANSIAQGTSNEQFF.

This chain connects TRBV21-1 to TRBJ2-7; the table's D gene call, TRBD2, was not cross checked with the DNA. TRBV21-1 is classified as a pseudogene. The CDR3 sequence is 17 residues long. CDR3 in amino acids: CAIDGLAGEGSSYEQYF. The CDR3 DNA reads as TGTGCCATCGACGGACTAGCGGGAGAGGGGAGCTCCTACGAGCAGTACTTC.